The TCR beta chain under discussion was sequenced for a study of a mutant IDH1 vaccine in newly diagnosed glioma. Study overall: Vaccinations were initiated 4-6 weeks following radiotherapy alone, or were given together with temozolomide cycles. Before enrollment, the patients had been treated with radiotherapy alone, temozolomide alone, or both together. Most of them had received both.

General study points: Top peripheral T cell clonotype shifts appeared unrelated to pseudoprogression.

Profiling relied on immunoSEQ multiplex PCR, and the TCRdb table lists in-frame clones only, not all of them. Here the sample spans about 26,000 clones, approximately 79% being singletons. Note on this clone: What it binds is unknown.

Specified time point: week 5, during vaccination. Mutant IDH1 20-mer peptide, at 300 ug, made up each vaccine dose, with topical imiquimod. CDR3 size: 13 residues. The germline gives CDR1 MNHNS, CDR2 SASEGT. The ends were cut back, 3 bases at V and 5 bases at J, with 7 bases in the middle. The rearrangement links TRBV6-1 to TRBJ1-4; tentative D call: TRBD1 (5 bases). The specimen was PBMCs, collected from a glioma patient whose treatment included an IDH1 peptide vaccine. The TCR comes from a man aged 35 to 55 with glioma. Some clones in this sample may be carry-over from other donors' samples. In DNA form, the CDR3 reads TGTGCCAGCAGTGAGGGGCGCAATGAAAAACTGTTTTTT. Translated, it gives CASSEGRNEKLFF.